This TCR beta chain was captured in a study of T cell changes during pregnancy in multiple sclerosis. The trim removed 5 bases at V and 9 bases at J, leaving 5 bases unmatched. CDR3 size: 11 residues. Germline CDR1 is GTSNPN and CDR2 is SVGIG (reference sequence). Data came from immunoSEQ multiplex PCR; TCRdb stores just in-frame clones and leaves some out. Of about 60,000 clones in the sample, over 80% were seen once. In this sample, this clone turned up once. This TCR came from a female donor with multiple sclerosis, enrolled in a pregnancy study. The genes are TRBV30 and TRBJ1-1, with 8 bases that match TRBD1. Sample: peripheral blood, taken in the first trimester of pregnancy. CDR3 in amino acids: CAWGQGVKAFF. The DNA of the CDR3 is TGTGCCTGGGGACAGGGAGTCAAAGCTTTCTTT.